This T cell receptor beta chain comes out of a study of OX40 agonist ivuxolimab in advanced cancers. Study information: Patients were dosed with the agonistic anti-OX40 (CD134) antibody ivuxolimab. Partial responses were achieved by three patients, of whom one had hepatocellular carcinoma and two had cutaneous melanoma.

Points on this clone: No antigen is known for it.

The CDR3 totals 13 residues. From germline, CDR1 is SEHNR and CDR2 FQNEAQ (reference sequence). J gave up 5 bases and V 5 bases, and 5 bases lay outside the gene matches. Here immunoSEQ multiplex PCR was the method, and the copy in TCRdb shows in-frame clones only, minus some. The data show 55,000 to 70,000 clones, 70% to 90% seen once. General study results and limits: The study found that CD8+ T cells averaged more expanded clones than CD4+.

The chain is built from TRBV7-9 and TRBJ2-7; TRBD1 matches 8 bases. The clonotype originates from an adult with an advanced solid tumor such as melanoma, head and neck, liver or kidney cancer. This specimen was CD4+ or CD8+ T cells sorted from blood, taken in a trial of the OX40 agonist ivuxolimab. CDR3 residues: CASSDRGHHEQYF. For the CDR3, the DNA is TGTGCCAGCAGCGACAGGGGTCACCACGAGCAGTACTTC.